This is a list of T cell receptor beta chains from one sample in a study of cytomegalovirus exposure and HLA in healthy donors. Measured with immunoSEQ multiplex PCR; TCRdb has only the in-frame clones, and not every one. Of around 120,000 clones in the sample, about four fifths were seen once. Sequencing was carried out using PBMCs. All receptors derive from a female donor in good health and CMV-seropositive. Each CDR3 is given with its conserved first and last residue. D genes are given only for firm matches. Size tells how often a clone was seen (once, few, many) or the class of an expanded clone, and some rows leave it out.

TRBV28	16	NA	TRBD1	TRBJ2-7	CASSFFRGQGWYEQYF	TGTGCCAGCAGTTTTTTTCGGGGACAGGGGTGGTACGAGCAGTACTTC
TRBV5-4	15	NA	TRBD1	TRBJ1-1	CASSPPIGTGAEAFF	TGTGCCAGCAGCCCCCCCATTGGGACAGGGGCTGAAGCTTTCTTT
TRBV5-8	17	NA	TRBD2	TRBJ2-3	CASRRTSGVPRTDTQYF	TGTGCCAGCAGACGGACTAGCGGGGTACCCCGTACAGATACGCAGTATTTT
TRBV6-6	13	NA	NA	TRBJ1-5	CASRAGWRQPQHF	TGTGCCAGCAGGGCGGGGTGGCGTCAGCCCCAGCATTTT
TRBV4-1	15	NA	TRBD2	TRBJ2-3	CASSHLSGGTDTQYF	TGCGCCAGCAGCCATCTTAGCGGGGGCACAGATACGCAGTATTTT
TRBV6-5	15	once	TRBD2	TRBJ2-5	CASSYWAGTSGTQYF	TGTGCCAGCAGTTACTGGGCTGGGACTAGCGGGACCCAGTACTTC
TRBV7-3	14	NA	NA	TRBJ1-1	CASSQEGVGTEAFF	TGTGCCAGCAGCCAAGAGGGGGTGGGCACTGAAGCTTTCTTT
TRBV6-5	14	NA	TRBD1	TRBJ1-1	CASRSGTGTTEAFF	TGTGCCAGCAGATCCGGGACAGGGACCACTGAAGCTTTCTTT
TRBV6-5	15	NA	NA	TRBJ2-6	CASSYSGNGANVLTF	TGTGCCAGCAGTTACTCCGGGAACGGGGCCAACGTCCTGACTTTC
TRBV30	13	NA	NA	TRBJ2-6	CACPRAGANVLTF	TGTGCCTGTCCTCGGGCTGGGGCCAACGTCCTGACTTTC
TRBV7-2	15	NA	NA	TRBJ1-4	CASSPPAVANEKLFF	TGTGCCAGCAGCCCCCCCGCGGTAGCTAATGAAAAACTGTTTTTT
TRBV2	15	NA	TRBD1	TRBJ1-5	CASSSRDRGFQPQHF	TGTGCCAGCAGTAGCCGGGACAGGGGATTTCAGCCCCAGCATTTT
TRBV27	14	NA	NA	TRBJ1-2	CASSSGLSNYGYTF	TGTGCCAGCAGTTCCGGACTTTCTAACTATGGCTACACCTTC
TRBV2	14	once	TRBD1	TRBJ1-2	CASTRQGVLYGYTF	TGTGCCAGCACTAGACAGGGGGTTCTCTATGGCTACACCTTC
TRBV15	15	NA	TRBD2	TRBJ2-7	CATSRTSGGFYEQYF	TGTGCCACCAGCAGAACTAGCGGGGGATTCTACGAGCAGTACTTC
TRBV7-9	17	NA	NA	TRBJ2-7	CASSLLFGKKSSYEQYF	TGTGCCAGCAGCTTACTATTCGGGAAGAAATCTTCCTACGAGCAGTACTTC
TRBV10-3	15	NA	NA	TRBJ2-3	CAISGLGGSTDTQYF	TGTGCCATCAGTGGACTGGGAGGAAGCACAGATACGCAGTATTTT
TRBV6-1	15	NA	TRBD2	TRBJ2-1	CASSPLLAGGNEQFF	TGTGCCAGCAGCCCCCTACTAGCGGGGGGCAATGAGCAGTTCTTC
TRBV12-5	15	NA	NA	TRBJ1-1	CASGLVLGRNTEAFF	TGTGCTAGTGGTTTGGTCTTGGGGAGGAACACTGAAGCTTTCTTT
TRBV6-1	12	NA	NA	TRBJ2-7	CASSEWSGEQYF	TGTGCCAGCAGTGAATGGTCGGGCGAGCAGTACTTC
TRBV6-5	15	few	TRBD1	TRBJ1-1	CASSYSRTGDTEAFF	TGTGCCAGCAGTTACTCGAGGACAGGGGACACTGAAGCTTTCTTT
TRBV30	13	NA	NA	TRBJ1-5	CAWSAGEGQPQHF	TGTGCCTGGAGTGCTGGGGAGGGTCAGCCCCAGCATTTT
TRBV14	13	NA	NA	TRBJ1-5	CASSYGANQPQHF	TGTGCCAGCAGCTACGGAGCTAATCAGCCCCAGCATTTT
TRBV7-3	13	NA	TRBD1	TRBJ1-2	CASSTGQGNGYTF	TGTGCCAGCAGCACGGGACAGGGGAACGGCTACACCTTC
TRBV28	14	NA	NA	TRBJ1-1	CASSSGRLNTEAFF	TGTGCCAGCAGTTCTGGGAGGCTAAACACTGAAGCTTTCTTT
TRBV25-1	14	few	NA	TRBJ1-5	CASTPSDSNQPQHF	TGTGCCAGCACCCCCAGCGACAGCAATCAGCCCCAGCATTTT
TRBV19	15	once	NA	TRBJ2-7	CASSISGNGAYEQYF	TGTGCCAGTAGTATCTCAGGGAATGGCGCCTACGAGCAGTACTTC
TRBV5-6	17	NA	NA	TRBJ2-7	CASSFLQGPDYSYEQYF	TGTGCCAGCAGCTTTCTCCAGGGGCCCGATTACTCCTACGAGCAGTACTTC
TRBV11-3	15	NA	TRBD1	TRBJ2-1	CASSIQGASYNEQFF	TGTGCCAGCAGCATTCAGGGGGCCTCCTACAATGAGCAGTTCTTC
TRBV2	15	once	TRBD1	TRBJ1-6	CASSYRGQGNSPLHF	TGTGCCAGCTCCTACCGGGGACAGGGGAATTCACCCCTCCACTTT
TRBV7-9	14	NA	TRBD1	TRBJ1-5	CASSSQGASQPQHF	TGTGCCAGCAGCTCACAGGGGGCCAGTCAGCCCCAGCATTTT
TRBV7-8	15	once	TRBD2	TRBJ2-5	CASSSDMGGLETQYF	TGTGCCAGCAGCAGTGACATGGGAGGGTTGGAGACCCAGTACTTC
TRBV4-3	16	NA	NA	TRBJ1-2	CASSQQKRAGFYGCTF	TGCGCCAGCAGCCAACAGAAACGAGCAGGGTTCTATGGCTGCACCTTC
TRBV6-4	14	NA	TRBD1	TRBJ1-5	CASRTGASKQPQHF	TGTGCCAGCAGAACAGGGGCCAGCAAGCAGCCCCAGCATTTT
TRBV4-1	15	NA	TRBD2	TRBJ2-5	CASSQEAGGGETQYF	TGCGCCAGCAGCCAAGAGGCGGGGGGCGGAGAGACCCAGTACTTC
TRBV21-1	19	NA	NA	TRBJ2-2	CASSKRTARDPLNTGELFF	TGTGCCAGCAGCAAACGGACAGCCCGGGACCCTTTGAACACCGGGGAGCTGTTTTTT
TRBV29-1	15	NA	NA	TRBJ2-2	CSVDQGGGNTGELFF	TGCAGCGTTGACCAAGGGGGGGGGAACACCGGGGAGCTGTTTTTT
TRBV2	13	NA	NA	TRBJ1-1	CASRLSPSTEAFF	TGTGCCAGCAGATTATCGCCTAGCACTGAAGCTTTCTTT
TRBV18	16	NA	TRBD1	TRBJ1-2	CASSPGTGGSWSGYTF	TGTGCCAGCTCACCAGGGACAGGGGGAAGTTGGTCTGGCTACACCTTC
TRBV7-6	14	NA	TRBD1	TRBJ1-1	CASSRGQGGTEAFF	TGTGCCAGCAGCCGAGGACAGGGAGGAACTGAAGCTTTCTTT
TRBV18	13	NA	NA	TRBJ1-1	CASSLLEDTEAFF	TGTGCCAGCTCACTATTAGAGGACACTGAAGCTTTCTTT